The 7 T cell receptor beta chains presented below share a single source sample, sequenced in a study of blood T cell repertoires in COVID-19. The repertoire was sequenced with immunoSEQ multiplex PCR; TCRdb's copy has only in-frame clones and lacks some. Among more than 95,000 clones listed, more than 75% were seen once. The sequencing input was peripheral blood. The receptors here all came from a man aged 50 to 59 with acute or convalescent COVID-19.

This chain connects TRBV19 to TRBJ1-1, with a tentative D call TRBD1 (5 bases). The length of the CDR3 is 13 residues. Germline-derived CDR1 and CDR2 are LNHDA and SQIVND (reference sequence). The V and J ends lost 5 bases and 5 bases respectively, with 12 bases between them. CDR3 sequence reads: CASSFQGSTEAFF. The CDR3 coding sequence is TGTGCCAGTAGTTTCCAGGGTAGTACTGAAGCTTTCTTT.

This sequence joins TRBV6-6 and TRBJ2-7; weak D call: TRBD1 (6 bases). Trimming stripped 4 bases from V and 5 bases from J, with 12 bases between. The CDR3 length is 13 residues. Germline V gene sequence: CDR1 MNHNY, CDR2 SVGAGI (reference sequence). The CDR3 nucleotides are TGTGCCAGCAGTTCCAGGGGTGGCCACGAGCAGTACTTC. It encodes CASSSRGGHEQYF.

This clone was counted once. This chain joins TRBV18 and TRBJ2-2, with D possibly being TRBD2 (6 bases). This CDR3 region has 15 residues. Germline-derived CDR1 and CDR2 are KGHSH and LQKENI. V was pared by 3 bases and J by 0 bases, with 8 bases between. The CDR3 DNA reads as TGTGCCAGCTCACCGCGGGGACCGAACACCGGGGAGCTGTTTTTT. Its translation is CASSPRGPNTGELFF.

V is TRBV28 and J is TRBJ2-7; 10 positions match TRBD2. The CDR3 spans 19 residues. Germline CDR1 is MDHEN and CDR2 is SYDVKM. Unmatched junction bases numbered 15, after V lost 3 bases and J lost 1 base. CDR3 sequence (DNA): TGTGCCAGCAGTTTTGGTGTCCAACTAAGCGGGAGGGAATCCTACGAGCAGTACTTC. Protein sequence: CASSFGVQLSGRESYEQYF.

The chain uses TRBV11-3 and TRBJ2-7; D remains unclear. Trimming cost V 1 base and J 3 bases, with 4 bases left between them. Germline assignment: CDR1 SGHNT and CDR2 YENEEA. The CDR3 runs 12 residues. DNA of the CDR3: TGTGCCAGCAGCTTAGGAGACTACGAGCAGTACTTC. Encoded protein: CASSLGDYEQYF.

V gene TRBV11-3 combines with J gene TRBJ1-2; D is unresolved. Germline V gene sequence: CDR1 SGHNT, CDR2 YENEEA. Trimming removed 5 bases at V and 0 bases at J, with 10 bases between. The CDR3 extends over 14 amino acids. CDR3 region: CASSPGRSNYGYTF. The CDR3 bases are TGTGCCAGCAGCCCGGGTCGTTCTAACTATGGCTACACCTTC.

The CDR3 protein is CASSETGLQETQYF. Written as DNA, the CDR3 is TGCGCCAGCAGTGAGACAGGCCTTCAAGAGACCCAGTACTTC. This sequence joins TRBV10-2 and TRBJ2-5; D is possibly TRBD1 (5 bases). The CDR3 loop spans 14 amino acids. Trimming cost V 2 bases and J 2 bases, with 9 bases left between them. Germline V lookup: CDR1 WSHSY, CDR2 SAAADI.